Listed below are T cell receptor beta chains from one sample, sequenced in a study of T cell responses to AZD1222 COVID-19 vaccine. TCRdb's copy holds only in-frame clones and misses some; the assay was immunoSEQ multiplex PCR. The sample lists over 100,000 clones, roughly 91% occurring once. The sequences come from peripheral blood, collected 28 days after the second AZD1222 dose. Receptors were obtained from an adult who received the AZD1222 COVID-19 vaccine. The CDR3 runs from the conserved cysteine through the conserved F or W. A D gene is named only where the DNA matches it firmly. Expanded clones are given a class, and other clones once, few, many or no size at all.

>.|.|TRBJ2-7|12|TRBV19
CASSSASYEQYF
TGTGCCAGTAGTTCGGCCTCCTACGAGCAGTACTTC
>.|.|TRBJ1-1|11|TRBV28
CASSWDTEAFF
TGTGCCAGCAGTTGGGACACTGAAGCTTTCTTT
>.|TRBD1|TRBJ1-1|15|TRBV28
CASSPRQGALSEAFF
TGTGCCAGCAGTCCAAGACAGGGGGCACTCTCTGAAGCTTTCTTT
>.|.|TRBJ2-2|15|TRBV5-1
CASSLVSVDTGELFF
TGCGCCAGCAGCTTGGTTTCGGTCGACACCGGGGAGCTGTTTTTT
>.|.|TRBJ1-1|15|TRBV6-5
CASSFSRGFSTEAFF
TGTGCCAGCAGCTTCAGCAGGGGTTTTAGTACTGAAGCTTTCTTT
>.|.|TRBJ2-4|12|TRBV11-2
CASSLAGDLQYF
TGTGCCAGCAGCTTAGCGGGGGATCTTCAGTACTTC
>.|.|TRBJ2-2|16|TRBV6-5
CASSSPGTVNTGELFF
TGTGCCAGCAGTTCCCCCGGGACGGTAAACACCGGGGAGCTGTTTTTT
>once|TRBD2|TRBJ2-1|15|TRBV7-3
CASSSRLAGYNEQFF
TGTGCCAGCAGCTCGAGACTAGCGGGATACAATGAGCAGTTCTTC
>.|TRBD1|TRBJ2-2|20|TRBV23-1
CASTPQGAHLNQTNTGELFF
TGCGCCAGCACACCACAGGGGGCTCACTTAAACCAAACGAACACCGGGGAGCTGTTTTTT
>.|TRBD1|TRBJ1-1|13|TRBV7-9
CASSGYRGTEAFF
TGTGCCAGCAGCGGATACAGGGGAACTGAAGCTTTCTTT
>.|.|TRBJ1-1|13|TRBV2
CASSFNANTEAFF
TGTGCCAGCAGTTTTAACGCGAACACTGAAGCTTTCTTT
>.|.|TRBJ2-1|15|TRBV19
CASSIWGALDNEQFF
TGTGCCAGTAGTATATGGGGGGCTCTCGACAATGAGCAGTTCTTC
>.|TRBD1|TRBJ1-2|12|TRBV5-1
CASSTDRGGYTF
TGCGCCAGCAGCACGGACAGGGGTGGCTACACCTTC
>.|.|TRBJ1-1|16|TRBV6-1
CASSEGQGYVNTEAFF
TGTGCCAGCAGTGAGGGGCAGGGGTATGTGAACACTGAAGCTTTCTTT
>.|TRBD1|TRBJ2-1|15|TRBV9
CASSVALGTGVEQFF
TGTGCCAGCAGCGTAGCCCTGGGGACAGGGGTTGAGCAGTTCTTC
>.|.|TRBJ2-6|12|TRBV2
CASQREANVLTF
TGTGCCAGCCAAAGGGAGGCCAACGTCCTGACTTTC
>once|.|TRBJ2-1|13|TRBV14
CASSHGAYNEQFF
TGTGCCAGCAGCCACGGCGCCTACAATGAGCAGTTCTTC
>.|.|TRBJ2-1|18|TRBV4-1
CASSHPTGPQGSYNEQFF
TGCGCCAGCAGCCATCCCACCGGCCCCCAAGGCTCCTACAATGAGCAGTTCTTC
>once|TRBD1|TRBJ1-2|15|TRBV27
CASSSGQGFGYGYTF
TGTGCCAGCAGTTCAGGACAGGGGTTTGGCTATGGCTACACCTTC
>.|.|TRBJ1-2|13|TRBV7-6
CASSFEGVYGYTF
TGTGCCAGCAGCTTTGAGGGGGTCTATGGCTACACCTTC
>.|.|TRBJ1-2|15|TRBV4-1
CASSQGGISGVGYTF
TGCGCCAGCAGCCAAGGAGGGATTTCAGGGGTCGGCTACACCTTC
>.|.|TRBJ1-4|14|TRBV5-1
CASSLTGVGEKLFF
TGCGCCAGCAGCTTGACCGGGGTCGGTGAAAAACTGTTTTTT
>.|TRBD1|TRBJ1-1|13|TRBV12-3/TRBV12-4
CASSFGSTGLAFF
TGTGCCAGCAGTTTTGGATCGACAGGGTTAGCTTTCTTT
>once|.|TRBJ1-3|13|TRBV29-1
CSVVPQAGNTIYF
TGCAGCGTTGTGCCTCAGGCTGGAAACACCATATATTTT
>.|.|TRBJ2-1|13|TRBV18
CASSPGLQDEQFF
TGTGCCAGCTCACCCGGATTGCAGGATGAGCAGTTCTTC
>.|TRBD2|TRBJ2-1|18|TRBV2
CASSGPLAGGGRDNEQFF
TGTGCCAGCAGTGGGCCACTAGCGGGAGGAGGCCGGGACAATGAGCAGTTCTTC
>.|.|TRBJ2-3|12|TRBV5-3
CARSSPTDTQYF
TGTGCCAGAAGCTCTCCCACAGATACGCAGTATTTT
>.|TRBD1|TRBJ2-7|15|TRBV6-5
CASSYRDRGGYEQYF
TGTGCCAGCAGTTACCGGGACAGGGGTGGCTACGAGCAGTACTTC
>.|.|TRBJ1-1|15|TRBV7-9
CASSPRGGSNTEAFF
TGTGCCAGCAGCCCCAGGGGAGGATCGAACACTGAAGCTTTCTTT
>.|TRBD1|TRBJ1-1|18|TRBV28
CASSLPARTGGVDTEAFF
TGTGCCAGCAGTTTACCAGCCCGGACAGGGGGTGTCGACACTGAAGCTTTCTTT
>.|.|TRBJ2-7|12|TRBV19
CASSILGQEQYF
TGTGCCAGTAGTATTTTAGGACAGGAGCAGTACTTC
>.|TRBD1|TRBJ1-6|20|TRBV28
CASSPLTLRQGLKYNSPLHF
TGTGCCAGCAGTCCCCTGACCCTCAGACAGGGCCTAAAATATAATTCACCCCTCCACTTT
>once|TRBD1|TRBJ1-2|14|TRBV11-2
CASSQQTGEDGYTF
TGTGCCAGCAGCCAGCAGACAGGGGAGGATGGCTACACCTTC
>.|.|TRBJ2-7|14|TRBV3-1/TRBV3-2
CASSHLGLFYEQYF
TGTGCCAGCAGCCACTTGGGTCTCTTCTACGAGCAGTACTTC
>.|.|TRBJ2-5|15|TRBV18
CASSPGAGPQETQYF
TGTGCCAGCTCACCAGGGGCGGGACCCCAAGAGACCCAGTACTTC
>.|TRBD1|TRBJ2-7|13|TRBV5-4
CASGDRGPYEQYF
TGTGCCAGCGGAGACAGGGGGCCCTACGAGCAGTACTTC
>.|.|TRBJ2-1|15|TRBV2
CASSTLLHTYNEQFF
TGTGCCAGCAGCACGCTTTTGCACACCTACAATGAGCAGTTCTTC
>.|.|TRBJ2-1|15|TRBV2
CASSEAHRPYNEQFF
TGTGCCAGCAGTGAAGCGCACCGACCTTACAATGAGCAGTTCTTC
>.|.|TRBJ2-1|16|TRBV7-9
CASSLAYLPENNEQFF
TGTGCCAGCAGCTTAGCGTATTTACCGGAAAACAATGAGCAGTTCTTC